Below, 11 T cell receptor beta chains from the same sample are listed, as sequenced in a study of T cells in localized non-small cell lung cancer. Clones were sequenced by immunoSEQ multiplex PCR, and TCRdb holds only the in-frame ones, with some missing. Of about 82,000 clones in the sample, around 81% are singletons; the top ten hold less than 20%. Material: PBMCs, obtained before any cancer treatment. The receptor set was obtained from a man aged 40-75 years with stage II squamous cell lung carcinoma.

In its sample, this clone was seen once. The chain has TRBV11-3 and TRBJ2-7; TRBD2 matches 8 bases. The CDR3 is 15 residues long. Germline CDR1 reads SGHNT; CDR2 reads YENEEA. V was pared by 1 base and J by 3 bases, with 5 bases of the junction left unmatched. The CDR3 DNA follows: TGTGCCAGCAGCTTAGGGTTTAGCGGGGACTACGAGCAGTACTTC. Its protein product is CASSLGFSGDYEQYF. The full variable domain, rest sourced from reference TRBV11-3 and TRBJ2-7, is EAGVVQSPRYKIIEKKQPVAFWCNPISGHNTLYWYLQNLGQGPELLIRYENEEAVDDSQLPKDRFSAERLKGVDSTLKIQPAELGDSAVYLCASSLGFSGDYEQYFGPGTRLTVT.

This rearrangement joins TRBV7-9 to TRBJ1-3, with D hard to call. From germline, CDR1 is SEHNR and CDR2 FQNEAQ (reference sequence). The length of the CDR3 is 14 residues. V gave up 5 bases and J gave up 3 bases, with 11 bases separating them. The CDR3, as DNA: TGTGCCAGCAGCCGAGGCGGTTTTGGAAACACCATATATTTT. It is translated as CASSRGGFGNTIYF. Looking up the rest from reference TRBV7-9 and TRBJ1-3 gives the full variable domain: DTGVSQNPRHKITKRGQNVTFRCDPISEHNRLYWYRQTLGQGPEFLTYFQNEAQLEKSRLLSDRFSAERPKGSFSTLEIQRTEQGDSAMYLCASSRGGFGNTIYFGEGSWLTVV.

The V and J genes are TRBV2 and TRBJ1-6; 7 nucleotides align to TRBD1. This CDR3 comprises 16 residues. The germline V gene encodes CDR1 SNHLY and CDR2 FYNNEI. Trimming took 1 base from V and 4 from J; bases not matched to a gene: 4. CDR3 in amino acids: CASSEEGAAYNSPLHF. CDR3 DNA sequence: TGTGCCAGCAGTGAAGAGGGGGCGGCTTATAATTCACCCCTCCACTTT. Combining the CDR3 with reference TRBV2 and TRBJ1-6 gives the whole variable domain EPEVTQTPSHQVTQMGQEVILRCVPISNHLYFYWYRQILGQKVEFLVSFYNNEISEKSEIFDDQFSVERPDGSNFTLKIRSTKLEDSAMYFCASSEEGAAYNSPLHFGNGTRLTVT.

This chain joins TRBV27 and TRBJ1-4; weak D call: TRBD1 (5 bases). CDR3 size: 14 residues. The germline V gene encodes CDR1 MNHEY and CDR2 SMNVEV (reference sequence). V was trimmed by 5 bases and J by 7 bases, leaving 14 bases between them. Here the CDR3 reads CASSPGDSSEKLFF. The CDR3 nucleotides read TGTGCCAGCAGTCCGGGGGATAGTAGTGAAAAACTGTTTTTT.

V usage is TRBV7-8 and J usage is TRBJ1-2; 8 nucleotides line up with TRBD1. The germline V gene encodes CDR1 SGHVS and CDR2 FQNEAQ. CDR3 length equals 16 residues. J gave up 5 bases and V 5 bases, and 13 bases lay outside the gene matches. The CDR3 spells CASSPRDRKEGYGYTF. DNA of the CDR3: TGTGCCAGCAGCCCCCGGGACAGGAAAGAAGGGTATGGCTACACCTTC.

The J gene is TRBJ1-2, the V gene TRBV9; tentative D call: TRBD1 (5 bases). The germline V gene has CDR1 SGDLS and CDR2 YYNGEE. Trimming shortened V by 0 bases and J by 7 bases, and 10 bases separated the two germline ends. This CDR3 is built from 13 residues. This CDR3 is CASSVVNGGGYTF. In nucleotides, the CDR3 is TGTGCCAGCAGCGTAGTTAATGGGGGTGGCTACACCTTC.

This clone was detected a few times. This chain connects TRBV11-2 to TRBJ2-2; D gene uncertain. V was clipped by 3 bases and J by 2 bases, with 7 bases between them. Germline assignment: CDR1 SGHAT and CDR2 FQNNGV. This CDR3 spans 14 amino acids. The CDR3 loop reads CASSLGSNTGELFF. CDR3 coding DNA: TGTGCCAGCAGCTTGGGATCTAACACCGGGGAGCTGTTTTTT.

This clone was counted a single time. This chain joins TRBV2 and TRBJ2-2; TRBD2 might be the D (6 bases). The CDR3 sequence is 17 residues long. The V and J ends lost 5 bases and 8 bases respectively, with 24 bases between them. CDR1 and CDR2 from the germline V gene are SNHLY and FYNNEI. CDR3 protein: CASSPPVGRFSGGELFF. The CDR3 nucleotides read TGTGCCAGCAGTCCACCCGTGGGGAGGTTTTCAGGAGGGGAGCTGTTTTTT.

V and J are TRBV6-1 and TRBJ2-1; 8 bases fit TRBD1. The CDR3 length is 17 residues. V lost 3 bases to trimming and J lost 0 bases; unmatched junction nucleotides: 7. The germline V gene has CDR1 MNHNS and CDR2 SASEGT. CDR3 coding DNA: TGTGCCAGCAGTGACGGACAGGGCCCTAGCTCCTACAATGAGCAGTTCTTC. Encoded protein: CASSDGQGPSSYNEQFF.

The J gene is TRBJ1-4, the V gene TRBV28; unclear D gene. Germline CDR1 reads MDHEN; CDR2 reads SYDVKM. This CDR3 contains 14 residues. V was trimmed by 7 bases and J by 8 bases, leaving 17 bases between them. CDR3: CASNLGVGGEKLFF. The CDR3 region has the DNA TGTGCCAGCAACCTGGGTGTGGGAGGGGAAAAACTGTTTTTT.

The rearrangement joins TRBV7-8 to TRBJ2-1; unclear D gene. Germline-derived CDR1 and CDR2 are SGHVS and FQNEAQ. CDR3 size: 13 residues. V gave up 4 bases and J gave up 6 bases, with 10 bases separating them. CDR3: CASSSGTGNEQFF. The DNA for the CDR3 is TGTGCCAGCAGCTCCGGCACCGGCAATGAGCAGTTCTTC.